These T cell receptor beta chains were read from a single sample in a study of T cell responses to AZD1222 COVID-19 vaccine. Profiling relied on immunoSEQ multiplex PCR, and the TCRdb table lists in-frame clones only, not all of them. The sample has roughly 190,000 clones, roughly 90% seen once; the top ten hold about 3.5%. The sample consisted of peripheral blood, taken 28 days after the second AZD1222 dose. The source is an adult who received the AZD1222 COVID-19 vaccine. Both conserved end residues are part of each CDR3. The D gene is left open where the match is weak. Clone size is stated in some rows and not others, as once, few, many or a class when expanded.

cdr3_aa,cdr3_nt,j_call,d_call,v_call,clone_size
CASSVLESGRAEETQYF,TGTGCCAGCAGCGTATTAGAGAGCGGGAGGGCGGAAGAGACCCAGTACTTC,TRBJ2-5,TRBD2,TRBV9,NA
CASGGVDGNTIYF,TGCGCCAGCGGCGGGGTCGATGGAAACACCATATATTTT,TRBJ1-3,NA,TRBV5-1,once
CASSDPGQAIPFEQYF,TGTGCCAGCAGTGATCCGGGACAGGCGATTCCGTTCGAGCAGTACTTC,TRBJ2-7,TRBD1,TRBV7-6,NA
CASSVRAGGEETQYF,TGTGCCAGCAGCGTAAGGGCGGGAGGAGAAGAGACCCAGTACTTC,TRBJ2-5,TRBD2,TRBV9,NA
CASSGGSYNEQFF,TGTGCCAGCAGCGGGGGGTCCTACAATGAGCAGTTCTTC,TRBJ2-1,NA,TRBV7-6,NA
CASTLVAVAGNTIYF,TGTGCCAGCACCCTAGTTGCAGTAGCTGGAAACACCATATATTTT,TRBJ1-3,NA,TRBV6-5,NA
CASSILRGVKEQFF,TGTGCCAGCAGTATCCTTCGGGGGGTTAAGGAGCAGTTCTTC,TRBJ2-1,TRBD2,TRBV28,NA
CASSPKPGDEQYF,TGTGCCAGCTCACCAAAGCCAGGGGACGAGCAGTACTTC,TRBJ2-7,NA,TRBV18,NA
CASTPVSTNEKLFF,TGTGCCAGCACCCCAGTGTCAACTAATGAAAAACTGTTTTTT,TRBJ1-4,NA,TRBV28,NA
CASTKVGGTGSGELFF,TGTGCCAGCACCAAAGTAGGAGGGACGGGGTCCGGGGAGCTGTTTTTT,TRBJ2-2,NA,TRBV5-8,NA
CASSGPESGNQPQHF,TGTGCCAGCAGCGGGCCCGAGTCGGGAAATCAGCCCCAGCATTTT,TRBJ1-5,NA,TRBV12-1,NA
CASSQLDRLVSFF,TGTGCCAGCAGCCAACTGGACAGGTTAGTGAGTTTCTTT,TRBJ1-1,TRBD1,TRBV3-1/TRBV3-2,NA
CASSLYQAGEAFF,TGTGCCAGCAGCTTGTATCAGGCAGGTGAAGCTTTCTTT,TRBJ1-1,NA,TRBV7-2,NA
CASSPQGTDTQYF,TGTGCCAGCAGTCCCCAGGGCACAGATACGCAGTATTTT,TRBJ2-3,NA,TRBV9,few
CASSLVPGQETQYF,TGTGCCAGCAGCTTAGTCCCAGGCCAAGAGACCCAGTACTTC,TRBJ2-5,NA,TRBV7-8,NA
CASSERGNDGYTF,TGTGCCAGCAGTGAACGGGGAAACGATGGCTACACCTTC,TRBJ1-2,NA,TRBV6-1,once
CASSQGGGSNEKLFF,TGTGCCAGCAGTCAAGGGGGGGGTTCTAATGAAAAACTGTTTTTT,TRBJ1-4,NA,TRBV6-1,NA
CASSSYRDSHNQPQHF,TGTGCCAGCTCATCCTACCGGGACAGCCACAATCAGCCCCAGCATTTT,TRBJ1-5,TRBD1,TRBV18,NA
CASSLGRGSEAFF,TGTGCCAGCAGCTTAGGCCGGGGTTCTGAAGCTTTCTTT,TRBJ1-1,NA,TRBV11-2,few
CASSPVQGHFNSPLHF,TGTGCCAGCAGCCCGGTCCAAGGACACTTTAATTCACCCCTCCACTTT,TRBJ1-6,NA,TRBV4-2,NA
CASSLFLEREQYF,TGTGCCAGCAGCTTATTCCTGGAGCGCGAGCAGTACTTC,TRBJ2-7,NA,TRBV7-9,once
CASSQEGGYGYNEQFF,TGTGCCAGCAGCCAAGAGGGGGGATATGGCTACAATGAGCAGTTCTTC,TRBJ2-1,NA,TRBV3-1/TRBV3-2,NA
CASSRGIAKNIQYF,TGTGCCAGCAGCCGAGGTATAGCCAAAAACATTCAGTACTTC,TRBJ2-4,NA,TRBV11-1,few
CASSGLAGVDEQYF,TGTGCCAGCAGTGGACTAGCGGGAGTTGATGAGCAGTACTTC,TRBJ2-7,TRBD2,TRBV2,NA
CASSSGMGNQPQHF,TGTGCCAGCAGTTCAGGGATGGGCAATCAGCCCCAGCATTTT,TRBJ1-5,NA,TRBV28,NA
CASSLTASLSREQYF,TGTGCCAGCAGTTTAACGGCTAGCCTTTCTCGCGAGCAGTACTTC,TRBJ2-7,NA,TRBV28,NA
CASSITGTAVATNEKLFF,TGTGCCAGCTCCATAACCGGGACGGCAGTTGCAACTAATGAAAAACTGTTTTTT,TRBJ1-4,NA,TRBV18,NA
CASSIQPRTEAFF,TGTGCCAGTAGCATCCAACCCCGCACTGAAGCTTTCTTT,TRBJ1-1,NA,TRBV19,NA
CASRYRVYTGELFF,TGTGCCAGCAGGTACAGGGTATACACCGGGGAGCTGTTTTTT,TRBJ2-2,NA,TRBV28,once
CASRGAGLSYNEQFF,TGTGCCAGCAGGGGGGCGGGACTTTCCTACAATGAGCAGTTCTTC,TRBJ2-1,NA,TRBV5-8,few
CASSITGPNQPQHF,TGTGCCAGTAGTATTACAGGTCCCAATCAGCCCCAGCATTTT,TRBJ1-5,NA,TRBV19,NA
CAWRIVQGAATIYF,TGTGCCTGGAGGATTGTACAGGGGGCGGCCACCATATATTTT,TRBJ1-3,TRBD1,TRBV30,NA
CASSALDGENTEAFF,TGTGCCAGCAGCGCCTTGGACGGAGAGAACACTGAAGCTTTCTTT,TRBJ1-1,NA,TRBV9,NA
CASSYGGPNSPLHF,TGTGCCAGCAGTTACGGGGGGCCTAATTCACCCCTCCACTTT,TRBJ1-6,NA,TRBV27,NA
CASSVVGSGTGELFF,TGTGCCAGCAGCGTAGTTGGTAGCGGCACCGGGGAGCTGTTTTTT,TRBJ2-2,NA,TRBV9,NA